Below are 29 T cell receptor beta chains sequenced from a single sample in a study of memory CD4+ T cells and cytomegalovirus serostatus. Sequencing used immunoSEQ multiplex PCR; TCRdb keeps in-frame clones, though not all of them. The profile covers around 76,000 clones, with roughly three quarters appearing a single time and 2.5% to 3% taken by the ten largest. The sort gate was single viable CD3+CD4+CD8-CD45RO+ cells for memory CD4+ T cells. Sequenced: memory CD4+ T cells from blood. Receptor source: an adult in good health and CMV-seropositive.

The rearrangement uses TRBV27 and TRBJ1-2; the D is unclear. Per germline, CDR1 MNHEY and CDR2 SMNVEV (reference sequence). This CDR3 spans 13 amino acids. V lost 3 bases and J 4 bases, leaving 9 bases between the germline ends. The DNA for the CDR3 is TGTGCCAGCAGTTTGGGCACTGTCTATGGCTACACCTTC. Translated: CASSLGTVYGYTF.

The genes are TRBV28 and TRBJ1-6, with unresolved D. The length of the CDR3 is 17 residues. CDR1 and CDR2 (germline): MDHEN, SYDVKM. V dropped 3 bases and J dropped 4 bases, with 16 bases sitting between them. The CDR3 DNA is TGTGCCAGCAGTTTTCTAAAGGAAGCTTTTTATAATTCACCCCTCCACTTT. Amino acids: CASSFLKEAFYNSPLHF.

The rearrangement links TRBV7-9 to TRBJ1-3, with D possibly being TRBD1 (5 bases). V was clipped by 4 bases and J by 2 bases, with 9 bases between them. The CDR3 loop spans 14 amino acids. Germline V CDR1 and CDR2: SEHNR, FQNEAQ (reference sequence). This CDR3 reads CASSSNRPGNTIYF. In DNA, the CDR3 is TGTGCCAGCAGCTCGAACAGGCCTGGAAACACCATATATTTT.

The chain links TRBV30 to TRBJ2-7; 11 bases are a match to TRBD2. With V trimmed by 4 bases and J by 4 bases, 6 bases remained unmatched. Germline lookup yields CDR1 GTSNPN and CDR2 SVGIG (reference sequence). This CDR3 has 14 residues. CDR3 residues: CAWKSASGRYEQYV. CDR3 bases: TGTGCCTGGAAGTCCGCTAGCGGGAGGTACGAGCAGTACGTC.

This rearrangement joins TRBV7-9 to TRBJ1-2; D ambiguous. The CDR3 sequence is 13 residues long. Germline V gene sequence: CDR1 SEHNR, CDR2 FQNEAQ (reference sequence). Trimming removed 1 base from V and 7 bases from J, with 10 bases in between. The CDR3 DNA is TGTGCCAGCAGCTTAGAGGTGGGAGGTGGCTACACCTTC. Its translation is CASSLEVGGGYTF.

This clone has only one observation. This chain connects TRBV27 to TRBJ2-7; D call uncertain. There are 13 residues in the CDR3. Germline-derived CDR1 and CDR2 are MNHEY and SMNVEV (reference sequence). V lost 5 bases and J lost 0, with 8 bases in between. CDR3 sequence (DNA): TGTGCCAGCAGTACGAGACCCTCCTACGAGCAGTACTTC. It codes for CASSTRPSYEQYF.

The V call is TRBV10-1, the J call TRBJ1-5; D ambiguous. Germline CDR1 and CDR2: WNHNN and SYGVQD (reference sequence). This CDR3 spans 12 amino acids. V shed 0 bases and J shed 7 bases, with 4 bases lying between them. CDR3 sequence reads: CASSESDQPQHF. Here the CDR3 DNA reads TGCGCCAGCAGTGAGTCTGACCAGCCCCAGCATTTT.

This chain uses TRBV9 with TRBJ2-1; TRBD2 aligns across 7 bases. Germline lookup yields CDR1 SGDLS and CDR2 YYNGEE. This CDR3 has 15 residues. V lost 0 bases to trimming and J lost 8 bases; unmatched junction nucleotides: 8. CDR3 coding DNA: TGTGCCAGCAGCGTAGGGGAGGGAGGGCCTGATGAGCAGTTCTTC. This sequence encodes CASSVGEGGPDEQFF.

The CDR3 spells CASSGGLGGGGDTQYF. CDR3 DNA sequence: TGTGCCAGCAGTGGGGGCCTAGGGGGGGGCGGTGATACGCAGTATTTT. V and J are TRBV2 and TRBJ2-3, with TRBD2 as a possible D gene (7 bases). Germline values: CDR1 SNHLY, CDR2 FYNNEI. The CDR3 contains 16 residues. The germline V and J ends were trimmed by 4 bases and 6 bases, with 20 bases remaining between them. The variable domain in full, with the rest retrieved from reference TRBV2 and TRBJ2-3, is EPEVTQTPSHQVTQMGQEVILRCVPISNHLYFYWYRQILGQKVEFLVSFYNNEISEKSEIFDDQFSVERPDGSNFTLKIRSTKLEDSAMYFCASSGGLGGGGDTQYFGPGTRLTVL.

This clone was counted once. The rearrangement links TRBV4-2 to TRBJ1-2; TRBD1 might be the D (6 bases). Germline loops: CDR1 LGHNA, CDR2 YNFKEQ. The V gene lost 3 bases and the J gene lost 6 bases, with 14 bases spanning the gap. The CDR3 contains 14 residues. This CDR3 is CASSQGRKGDGYTF. The CDR3 DNA reads as TGTGCCAGCAGCCAGGGACGAAAGGGGGATGGCTACACCTTC.

This chain links TRBV19 with TRBJ1-1; D is possibly TRBD1 (6 bases). Germline lookup yields CDR1 LNHDA and CDR2 SQIVND (reference sequence). V lost 3 bases and J lost 3, with 8 bases in between. The length of the CDR3 is 13 residues. CDR3 protein: CASSMKGDTEAFF. The DNA of the CDR3 is TGTGCCAGTAGTATGAAGGGGGACACTGAAGCTTTCTTT. Full variable domain (rest looked up from reference TRBV19 and TRBJ1-1): DGGITQSPKYLFRKEGQNVTLSCEQNLNHDAMYWYRQDPGQGLRLIYYSQIVNDFQKGDIAEGYSVSREKKESFPLTVTSAQKNPTAFYLCASSMKGDTEAFFGQGTRLTVV.

The chain's CDR3 is CASSAGTSGRIGQETQYF. The CDR3 nucleotides read TGTGCCAGCAGCGCTGGGACTAGCGGGAGGATAGGACAAGAGACCCAGTACTTC. V gene TRBV11-2 combines with J gene TRBJ2-5; 15 bases fit TRBD2. Germline lookup yields CDR1 SGHAT and CDR2 FQNNGV. The V segment lost 5 bases and the J segment 2 bases; nucleotides outside the gene matches: 9. This CDR3 contains 18 residues.

The genes are TRBV2 and TRBJ1-1, with 8 bases lining up with TRBD1. This CDR3 has 15 amino acids. Germline loops: CDR1 SNHLY, CDR2 FYNNEI. The trim removed 4 bases at V and 3 bases at J, leaving 7 bases unmatched. The CDR3 bases are TGTGCCAGCAGTGGCAGGACAGGGTGGGACACTGAAGCTTTCTTT. The encoded protein is CASSGRTGWDTEAFF.

This clone occurred once. The chain employs TRBV10-3 and TRBJ1-5, with D maybe TRBD1 (6 bases). With 2 bases removed from V and 2 bases from J, the gap between germline ends came to 10 bases. The CDR3 has 15 amino acids. Germline CDR1 reads ENHRY; CDR2 reads SYGVKD. CDR3 in DNA: TGTGCCATCAGTGAGCCGGGGGGCGGCAATCAGCCCCAGCATTTT. This codes for CAISEPGGGNQPQHF.

This clone occurred a few times. This chain joins TRBV5-1 and TRBJ2-1, with 13 nucleotides matching TRBD2. Germline V gene lookup returns CDR1 SGHRS and CDR2 YFSETQ. There are 15 residues in the CDR3. Germline trimming cut 0 bases from V and 12 bases from J; bases unmatched to any gene: 6. The CDR3 sequence: CASSLEGTSGVGQFF. In DNA form, the CDR3 reads TGCGCCAGCAGCTTGGAAGGGACTAGCGGGGTGGGGCAGTTCTTC.

The rearrangement links TRBV2 to TRBJ2-1, with D perhaps matching TRBD1 or TRBD2 (5 bases each). The CDR3 contains 13 residues. CDR1 is SNHLY, CDR2 FYNNEI, per germline. Trimming stripped 8 bases from V and 4 bases from J, with 12 bases between. This CDR3 is CASSLGVYNEQFF. The CDR3 nucleotides are TGTGCCAGCTCCTTGGGGGTGTACAATGAGCAGTTCTTC. The full variable domain, completed using reference TRBV2 and TRBJ2-1, is EPEVTQTPSHQVTQMGQEVILRCVPISNHLYFYWYRQILGQKVEFLVSFYNNEISEKSEIFDDQFSVERPDGSNFTLKIRSTKLEDSAMYFCASSLGVYNEQFFGPGTRLTVL.

This rearrangement joins TRBV6-6 to TRBJ2-3, with D perhaps matching TRBD2 (6 bases). The germline V and J ends were trimmed by 5 bases and 5 bases, with 17 bases remaining between them. This CDR3 region has 15 residues. Per germline, CDR1 MNHNY and CDR2 SVGAGI (reference sequence). CDR3 residues: CASSPRDSRGDTQYF. The CDR3 DNA is TGTGCCAGCAGTCCCCGGGACTCCCGGGGAGATACGCAGTATTTT.

The V call is TRBV5-1, the J call TRBJ2-5; D is unclear. The V and J ends lost 0 bases and 5 bases respectively, with 5 bases between them. Germline V gene data show CDR1 as SGHRS and CDR2 as YFSETQ. The CDR3 length is 12 residues. CDR3 bases: TGCGCCAGCAGCTTGGGGCTGGAGACCCAGTACTTC. This sequence encodes CASSLGLETQYF. The full variable domain, completed using reference TRBV5-1 and TRBJ2-5, is KAGVTQTPRYLIKTRGQQVTLSCSPISGHRSVSWYQQTPGQGLQFLFEYFSETQRNKGNFPGRFSGRQFSNSRSEMNVSTLELGDSALYLCASSLGLETQYFGPGTRLLVL.

The chain carries TRBV4-1 and TRBJ1-4; D gene ambiguous. The V gene's germline CDR1 is MGHRA and CDR2 YSYEKL. The germline V and J ends were trimmed by 0 bases and 4 bases, with 12 bases remaining between them. CDR3 size: 16 residues. The CDR3 bases are TGCGCCAGCAGCCAAGAACCGACAAGCGTTAATGAAAAACTGTTTTTT. Its translation: CASSQEPTSVNEKLFF.

The rearrangement joins TRBV28 to TRBJ1-1; D gene ambiguous. Germline V CDR1 and CDR2: MDHEN, SYDVKM. The ends were cut back, 5 bases at V and 0 bases at J, with 16 bases in the middle. This CDR3 is 16 amino acids long. The CDR3 bases are TGTGCCAGCAGTCGTCAGCTTGAAGGACTGAACACTGAAGCTTTCTTT. It yields the protein CASSRQLEGLNTEAFF.

The V call is TRBV6-5, the J call TRBJ1-2; possible D gene TRBD1, 5 bases. Germline-derived CDR1 and CDR2 are MNHEY and SVGAGI. The V and J ends lost 1 base and 3 bases respectively, with 12 bases between them. This CDR3 comprises 15 residues. DNA of the CDR3: TGTGCCAGCAGTTACTGGGGCGGGGAGGACTATGGCTACACCTTC. Translating it yields CASSYWGGEDYGYTF.

This chain uses TRBV27 with TRBJ1-1; 7 bases map to TRBD1. Germline V gene lookup returns CDR1 MNHEY and CDR2 SMNVEV (reference sequence). Unmatched junction bases numbered 12, after V lost 3 bases and J lost 5 bases. The CDR3 loop spans 16 amino acids. The CDR3: CASSFRGGNLGTEAFF. As DNA, the CDR3 is TGTGCCAGCAGTTTCAGGGGGGGTAATTTGGGGACTGAAGCTTTCTTT.

CDR3 region: CASRPGTSGTGELFF. CDR3 nucleotides: TGTGCCAGCAGACCCGGGACTAGCGGGACCGGGGAGCTGTTTTTT. The rearrangement links TRBV7-2 to TRBJ2-2; 12 bases agree with TRBD2. The CDR3 covers 15 residues. V lost 6 bases, J lost 5 bases, and 4 bases stayed unmatched. From germline, CDR1 is SGHTA and CDR2 FQGNSA.

This clone turned up a few times. The rearrangement uses TRBV7-2 and TRBJ1-5, with 10 bases matching TRBD1. CDR1 is SGHTA and CDR2 is FQGNSA in the germline V gene. J was trimmed by 7 bases and V by 1 base; bases with no gene match: 4. CDR3 length: 15 residues. The CDR3 here is CASSLGGQGVQPQHF. The DNA for the CDR3 is TGTGCCAGCAGCTTAGGCGGACAGGGGGTGCAGCCCCAGCATTTT.

V usage is TRBV19 and J usage is TRBJ1-2, with 7 bases fitting TRBD1. This CDR3 comprises 15 residues. V shed 6 bases and J 3 bases; nucleotides not matched to a gene: 10. CDR1 and CDR2 (germline): LNHDA, SQIVND (reference sequence). CDR3 in DNA: TGTGCCAGTAGAACAGGGGCGGCTGGTGACTATGGCTACACCTTC. Amino acid sequence: CASRTGAAGDYGYTF.

The chain is built from TRBV6-5 and TRBJ2-6, with unresolved D. CDR1 is MNHEY and CDR2 is SVGAGI in the germline V gene. The CDR3 extends over 12 amino acids. V was pared by 11 bases and J by 6 bases, with 11 bases between. The CDR3, as DNA: TGTGCCGTCAGGTCCCCGGCCAACGTCCTGACTTTC. It is translated as CAVRSPANVLTF.

This clone was recorded only once. V usage is TRBV7-2 and J usage is TRBJ2-5; perhaps TRBD2 as D (6 bases). Germline-derived CDR1 and CDR2 are SGHTA and FQGNSA. The length of the CDR3 is 15 residues. The V end lost 8 bases, the J end lost 2 bases, and 18 bases lay between the germline ends. The CDR3 spells CASGRGGETQETQYF. DNA of the CDR3: TGTGCCAGCGGACGGGGCGGGGAGACGCAAGAGACCCAGTACTTC. Full variable domain (outside the CDR3, taken from reference TRBV7-2 and TRBJ2-5): GAGVSQSPSNKVTEKGKDVELRCDPISGHTALYWYRQSLGQGLEFLIYFQGNSAPDKSGLPSDRFSAERTGGSVSTLTIQRTQQEDSAVYLCASGRGGETQETQYFGPGTRLLVL.

This chain joins TRBV10-3 and TRBJ2-5; 7 bases align to TRBD2. V dropped 4 bases and J dropped 1; count of bases not matched to a gene: 15. The CDR3 loop spans 18 amino acids. Germline V gene data show CDR1 as ENHRY and CDR2 as SYGVKD. The CDR3 region is CAISATWGRARFQETQYF. CDR3 DNA sequence: TGTGCCATCAGTGCAACCTGGGGGAGGGCCCGGTTCCAAGAGACCCAGTACTTC.

The rearrangement links TRBV7-2 to TRBJ1-1; D ambiguous. The germline V and J ends were trimmed by 3 bases and 1 base, with 9 bases remaining between them. The germline V gene has CDR1 SGHTA and CDR2 FQGNSA. The CDR3 is made up of 14 amino acids. In DNA form, the CDR3 reads TGTGCCAGCAGCTTCGAGGGTCGGAACACTGAAGCTTTCTTT. It codes for CASSFEGRNTEAFF. The whole variable domain, filled in from reference TRBV7-2 and TRBJ1-1, reads GAGVSQSPSNKVTEKGKDVELRCDPISGHTALYWYRQSLGQGLEFLIYFQGNSAPDKSGLPSDRFSAERTGGSVSTLTIQRTQQEDSAVYLCASSFEGRNTEAFFGQGTRLTVV.